This T cell receptor (beta chain) was sequenced during a study of T cells in Graves' hyperthyroidism and ophthalmopathy. Study-level results: Among clonotypes expanded in thyroid above 0.001, most were also found in blood. Ophthalmopathy cases were set apart from stable hyperthyroidism by a 13 V-J model. With a median lead of approximately 6.4 months before onset, the model predicted ophthalmopathy.

In regard to this clonotype: Its cognate antigen is unknown.

The CDR3 totals 15 residues. CDR1 is KGHDR, CDR2 SFDVKD, per germline. With V trimmed by 7 bases and J by 8 bases, 9 bases remained unmatched. Fresh peripheral blood, about 9.6 ml, yielded the PBMCs. Template material for amplifying TCR beta CDR3 regions consisted of RNA transcripts. The study used the HTBI primer set for a first-round RT-PCR of the TCR CDR3. TCRdb processed the multiplex PCR reads anew with MiXCR; each CDR3 protein has one entry. The sample holds fewer than 500,000 distinct CDR3 sequences; roughly 13% are singletons and the top ten take 20% to 25%. The receptor was isolated from a man between 25 and 39 years old with Graves' hyperthyroidism that later progressed to Graves' ophthalmopathy. The sequenced material came from blood. V is TRBV24-1 and J is TRBJ2-1; TRBD2 agrees at 11 bases. For the CDR3, the DNA is TGTGCCACCAGGGGGCTAGCGGGGGGCTGGGATGAGCAGTTCTTC. Translating it yields CATRGLAGGWDEQFF.